This T cell receptor (beta chain) was recorded in a study of control samples from healthy donors and cancer patients. The V end was cut by 3 bases, the J end by 0 bases, with 5 bases between. There are 13 residues in the CDR3. The germline gives CDR1 LGHDT, CDR2 YNNKEL (reference sequence). Profiled with immunoSEQ multiplex PCR; TCRdb holds only in-frame clones, not every one. The sample lists 150,000 to 200,000 clones, 90% to 95% occurring once. The sequence came from a man aged 25-40 years in good health. This chain uses TRBV3-1 (or the pseudogene TRBV3-2) with TRBJ2-5; the D is unclear. The sample comprised blood. For the CDR3, the DNA is TGTGCCAGCAGCCAGGTAGACCAAGAGACCCAGTACTTC. Translating gives CASSQVDQETQYF.